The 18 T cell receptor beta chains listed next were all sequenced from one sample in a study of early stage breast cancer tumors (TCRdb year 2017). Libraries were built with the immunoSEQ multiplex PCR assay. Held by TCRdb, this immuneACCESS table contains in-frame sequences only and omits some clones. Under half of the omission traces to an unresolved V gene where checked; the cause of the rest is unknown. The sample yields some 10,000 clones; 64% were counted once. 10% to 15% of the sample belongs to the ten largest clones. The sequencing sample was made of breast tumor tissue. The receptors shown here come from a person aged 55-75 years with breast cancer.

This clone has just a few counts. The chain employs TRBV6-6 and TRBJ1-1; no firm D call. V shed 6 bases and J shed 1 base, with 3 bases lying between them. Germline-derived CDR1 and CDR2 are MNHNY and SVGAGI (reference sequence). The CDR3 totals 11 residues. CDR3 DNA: TGTGCCAGCAGGGCGAACACTGAAGCTTTCTTT. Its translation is CASRANTEAFF.

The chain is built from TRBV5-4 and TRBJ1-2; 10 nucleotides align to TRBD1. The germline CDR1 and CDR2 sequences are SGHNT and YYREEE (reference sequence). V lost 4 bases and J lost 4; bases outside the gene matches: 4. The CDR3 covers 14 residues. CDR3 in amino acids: CASSVGQGIYGYTF. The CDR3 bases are TGTGCCAGCAGCGTGGGACAGGGGATCTATGGCTACACCTTC.

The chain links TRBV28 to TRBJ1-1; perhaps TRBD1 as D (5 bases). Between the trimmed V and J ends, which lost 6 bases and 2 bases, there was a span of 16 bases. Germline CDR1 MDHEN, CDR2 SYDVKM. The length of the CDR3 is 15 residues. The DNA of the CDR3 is TGTGCCAGCAGAGTACCTAGACAGCTTAACACTGAAGCTTTCTTT. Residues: CASRVPRQLNTEAFF.

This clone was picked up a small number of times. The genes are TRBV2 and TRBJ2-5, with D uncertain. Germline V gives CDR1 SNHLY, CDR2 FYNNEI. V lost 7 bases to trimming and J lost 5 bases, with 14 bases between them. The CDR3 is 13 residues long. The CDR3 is CASKAGRYETQYF. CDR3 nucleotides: TGTGCCAGCAAAGCCGGCCGGTACGAGACCCAGTACTTC. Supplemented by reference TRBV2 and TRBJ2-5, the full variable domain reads EPEVTQTPSHQVTQMGQEVILRCVPISNHLYFYWYRQILGQKVEFLVSFYNNEISEKSEIFDDQFSVERPDGSNFTLKIRSTKLEDSAMYFCASKAGRYETQYFGPGTRLLVL.

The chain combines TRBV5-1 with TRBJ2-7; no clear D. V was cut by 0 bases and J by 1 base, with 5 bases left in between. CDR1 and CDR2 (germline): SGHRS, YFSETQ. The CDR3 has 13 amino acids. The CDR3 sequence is CASSLDPSYEQYF. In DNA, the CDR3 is TGCGCCAGCAGCTTGGACCCGTCCTACGAGCAGTACTTC.

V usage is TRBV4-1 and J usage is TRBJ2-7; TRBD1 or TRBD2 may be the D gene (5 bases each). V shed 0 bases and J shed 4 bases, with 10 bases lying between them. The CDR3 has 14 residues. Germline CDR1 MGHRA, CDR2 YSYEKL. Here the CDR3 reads CASSQELGPYEQYF. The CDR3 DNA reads TGCGCCAGCAGCCAAGAACTGGGACCTTACGAGCAGTACTTC.

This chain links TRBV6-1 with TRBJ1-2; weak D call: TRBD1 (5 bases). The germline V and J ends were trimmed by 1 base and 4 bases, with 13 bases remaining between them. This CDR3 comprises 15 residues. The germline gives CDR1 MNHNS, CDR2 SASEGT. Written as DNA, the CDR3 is TGTGCCAGCAGTGAAGACCCGGGACTTGTCTATGGCTACACCTTC. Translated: CASSEDPGLVYGYTF.

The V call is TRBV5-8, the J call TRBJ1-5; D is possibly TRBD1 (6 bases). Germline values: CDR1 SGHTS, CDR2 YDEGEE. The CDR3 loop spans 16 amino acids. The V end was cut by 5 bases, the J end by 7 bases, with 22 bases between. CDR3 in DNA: TGTGCCAGCAGGGAACTCAAAACAGGGTTCGGGCAGCCCCAGCATTTT. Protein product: CASRELKTGFGQPQHF.

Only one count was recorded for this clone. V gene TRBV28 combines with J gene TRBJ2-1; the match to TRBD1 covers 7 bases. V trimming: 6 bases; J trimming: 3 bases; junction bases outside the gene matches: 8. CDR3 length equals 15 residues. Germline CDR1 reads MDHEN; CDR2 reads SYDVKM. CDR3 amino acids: CASSSSGTVYNEQFF. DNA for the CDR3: TGTGCCAGCAGCTCATCCGGGACAGTCTACAATGAGCAGTTCTTC.

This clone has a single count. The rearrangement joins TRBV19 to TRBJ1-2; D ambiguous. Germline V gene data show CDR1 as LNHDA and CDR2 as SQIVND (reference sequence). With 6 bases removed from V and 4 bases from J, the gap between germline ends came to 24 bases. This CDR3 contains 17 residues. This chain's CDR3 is CASRPTERWGGIYGYTF. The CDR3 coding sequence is TGTGCCAGTAGACCCACGGAGCGGTGGGGTGGAATCTATGGCTACACCTTC.

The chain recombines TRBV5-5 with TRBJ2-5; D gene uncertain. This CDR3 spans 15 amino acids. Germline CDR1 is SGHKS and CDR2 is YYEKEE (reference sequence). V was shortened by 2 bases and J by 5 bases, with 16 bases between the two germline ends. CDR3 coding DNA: TGTGCCAGCAGCTTAGAGCCGGGCCCTAGGGAGACCCAGTACTTC. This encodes CASSLEPGPRETQYF.

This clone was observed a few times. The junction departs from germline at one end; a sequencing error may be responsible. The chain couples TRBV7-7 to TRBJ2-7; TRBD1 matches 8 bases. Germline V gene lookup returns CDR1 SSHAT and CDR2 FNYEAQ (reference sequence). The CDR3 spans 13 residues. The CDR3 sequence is CASSQDRGYEQYF. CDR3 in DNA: TGTGCTAGCAGCCAAGACAGGGGCTACGAGCAGTACTTC.

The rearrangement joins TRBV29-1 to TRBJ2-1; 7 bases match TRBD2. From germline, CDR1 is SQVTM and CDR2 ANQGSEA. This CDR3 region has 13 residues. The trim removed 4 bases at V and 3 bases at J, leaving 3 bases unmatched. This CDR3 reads CSVGPSGYNEQFF. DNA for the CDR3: TGCAGCGTTGGACCTAGCGGCTACAATGAGCAGTTCTTC.

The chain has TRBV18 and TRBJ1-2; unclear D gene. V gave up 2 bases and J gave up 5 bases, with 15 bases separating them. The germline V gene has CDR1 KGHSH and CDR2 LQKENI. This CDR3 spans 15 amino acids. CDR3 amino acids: CASSPNLYGIYGYTF. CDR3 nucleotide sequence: TGTGCCAGCTCACCAAATCTTTACGGTATATATGGCTACACCTTC.

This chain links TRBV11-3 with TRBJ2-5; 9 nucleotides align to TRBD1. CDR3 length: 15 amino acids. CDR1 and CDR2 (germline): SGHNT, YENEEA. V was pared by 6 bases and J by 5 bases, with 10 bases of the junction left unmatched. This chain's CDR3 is CASSLEGQGWETQYF. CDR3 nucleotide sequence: TGTGCCAGCAGTCTTGAGGGACAGGGATGGGAGACCCAGTACTTC.

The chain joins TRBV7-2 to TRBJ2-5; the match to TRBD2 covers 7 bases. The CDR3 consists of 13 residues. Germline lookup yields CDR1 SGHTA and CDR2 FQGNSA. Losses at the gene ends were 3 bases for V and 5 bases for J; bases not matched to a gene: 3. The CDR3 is CASSFGLVETQYF. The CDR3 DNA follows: TGTGCCAGCAGCTTCGGACTAGTCGAGACCCAGTACTTC.

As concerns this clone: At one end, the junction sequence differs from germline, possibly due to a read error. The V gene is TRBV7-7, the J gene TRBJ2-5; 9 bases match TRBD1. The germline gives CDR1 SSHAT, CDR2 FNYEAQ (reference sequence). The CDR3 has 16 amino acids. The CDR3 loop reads CASSLTGGGLGETQYF. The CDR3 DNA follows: TGTGCTAGCAGCCTCACAGGGGGCGGTTTGGGAGAGACCCAGTACTTC.

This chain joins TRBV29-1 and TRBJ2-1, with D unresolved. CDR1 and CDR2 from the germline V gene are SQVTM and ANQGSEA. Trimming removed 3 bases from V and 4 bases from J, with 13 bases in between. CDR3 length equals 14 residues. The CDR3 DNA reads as TGCAGCGTTGATAGGGCAGGAGATTACAATGAGCAGTTCTTC. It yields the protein CSVDRAGDYNEQFF.